A single sample is the source of the 25 T cell receptor beta chains below, sequenced in a study of T-cell reconstitution after alpha-beta-depleted transplantation in children. The authors prepared the TCRbeta library with unique molecular identifiers. Each CDR3 protein gets one entry after TCRdb re-called the PCR reads with MiXCR. The data show about 640,000 distinct CDR3 sequences, with approximately 12% seen just once and 2.2% held by the top ten. Sequenced material: PBMCs, mostly from graft donor cells, taken 360 days after TCRalphabeta/CD19-depleted stem cell transplant. The receptors were gathered from a male patient younger than 18 who had a stem cell transplant for acute myeloid leukemia, so the T cells may come from the graft donor.

This clonotype was counted only a few times. This sequence joins TRBV2 and TRBJ2-7; TRBD1 aligns across 11 bases. Germline V gene lookup returns CDR1 SNHLY and CDR2 FYNNEI. There are 15 residues in the CDR3. V shed 3 bases and J 7 bases; nucleotides not matched to a gene: 8. For the CDR3, the DNA is TGTGCCAGCAGTGAGATGGGACAGGGGGTGGAAGAGCAGTACTTC. This gives the protein CASSEMGQGVEEQYF.

The sample holds a few counts of this clonotype. The chain carries TRBV12-3 or TRBV12-4 and TRBJ2-3; 11 nucleotides match TRBD2. The CDR3 is 17 residues long. The J segment lost 2 bases and the V segment lost 3 bases, leaving 7 bases of the junction unmatched. The CDR3 here is CASSLRLAGGLTDTQYF. As DNA, the CDR3 is TGTGCCAGCAGTTTGCGGCTAGCGGGAGGTCTCACAGATACGCAGTATTTT.

This clonotype turned up a few times. The genes are TRBV20-1 and TRBJ2-5; D gene ambiguous. The CDR3 length is 13 residues. The V end lost 4 bases, the J end lost 4 bases, and 13 bases lay between the germline ends. Germline V gene lookup returns CDR1 DFQATT and CDR2 SNEGSKA (reference sequence). The CDR3 is CSAKGLPVETQYF. CDR3 coding DNA: TGCAGTGCTAAAGGTCTCCCCGTAGAGACCCAGTACTTC.

The rearrangement uses TRBV12-3 or TRBV12-4 and TRBJ2-7; 7 bases align to TRBD1. The V segment lost 4 bases and the J segment 9 bases; nucleotides outside the gene matches: 9. This CDR3 spans 13 amino acids. Written as DNA, the CDR3 is TGTGCCAGCAGTTCGCTGGACAGGAGCCGGCAGTACTTC. Translating it yields CASSSLDRSRQYF.

At least ten counts were recorded for this clonotype. J is TRBJ2-7 and V is TRBV7-4; 8 positions match TRBD1. Looked up from germline, CDR1 is SGHVT and CDR2 is SQSDAQ. V was pared by 4 bases and J by 1 base, with 6 bases of the junction left unmatched. This CDR3 has 15 residues. The chain's CDR3 is CASSSDRVKSYEQYF. CDR3 DNA sequence: TGTGCCAGCAGCTCGGACAGGGTGAAATCCTACGAGCAGTACTTC.

This rearrangement joins TRBV12-3 or TRBV12-4 to TRBJ1-1, with no clear D. V was trimmed by 3 bases and J by 8 bases, leaving 10 bases between them. This CDR3 region has 12 residues. The CDR3 here is CASSLRDLEAFF. For the CDR3, the DNA is TGTGCCAGCAGTTTGAGGGATTTAGAAGCTTTCTTT.

The sample holds a few counts of this clonotype. This chain uses TRBV19 with TRBJ2-3; D may be TRBD2 (6 bases). The CDR3 has 12 residues. V was shortened by 3 bases and J by 11 bases, with 12 bases between the two germline ends. The germline V gene encodes CDR1 LNHDA and CDR2 SQIVND (reference sequence). This chain's CDR3 is CASSIGGIGQYF. The CDR3 DNA is TGTGCCAGTAGTATTGGCGGGATAGGGCAGTATTTT.

J is TRBJ2-3 and V is TRBV20-1; 8 nucleotides align to TRBD2. The J segment lost 1 base and the V segment lost 0 bases, leaving 9 bases of the junction unmatched. This CDR3 has 17 amino acids. Germline V gene lookup returns CDR1 DFQATT and CDR2 SNEGSKA (reference sequence). Written as DNA, the CDR3 is TGCAGTGCTAGAGATGACGGGAGGGCCATCGGCACAGATACGCAGTATTTT. This encodes CSARDDGRAIGTDTQYF.

This clonotype has a count of ten or more. This chain uses TRBV10-3 with TRBJ2-3, with 7 bases identical to TRBD2. Germline trimming cut 11 bases from V and 6 bases from J; bases unmatched to any gene: 8. Germline V gives CDR1 ENHRY, CDR2 SYGVKD. The CDR3 extends over 12 amino acids. The CDR3 DNA sequence: TGTGCCGTGGGGACTAACCTGGATACGCAGTATTTT. It encodes CAVGTNLDTQYF.

This clonotype was observed at least ten times. The J gene is TRBJ2-7, the V gene TRBV27, with 12 bases matching TRBD1. The CDR3 consists of 16 residues. V trimming: 7 bases; J trimming: 3 bases; junction bases outside the gene matches: 10. Germline V gene data show CDR1 as MNHEY and CDR2 as SMNVEV (reference sequence). CDR3 sequence (DNA): TGTGCCAGCACCTTTTCTTGGGACAGGGGGCGCTACGAGCAGTACTTC. Its protein product is CASTFSWDRGRYEQYF.

This clonotype showed up just a few times. The rearrangement joins TRBV20-1 to TRBJ2-2; 14 bases are shared with TRBD2. CDR3 length: 17 residues. Germline CDR1 DFQATT, CDR2 SNEGSKA (reference sequence). Trimming cost V 6 bases and J 0 bases; bases outside gene matches: 6. The CDR3 region is CSAGTSGSLANTGELFF. The CDR3 DNA sequence: TGCAGTGCAGGGACTAGCGGGAGTCTGGCGAACACCGGGGAGCTGTTTTTT.

The sample holds a few counts of this clonotype. In nucleotides, the CDR3 is TGCGCCAGCAGCTTGGTACAGATTAACACCGGGGAGCTGTTTTTT. Translated, it gives CASSLVQINTGELFF. The chain combines TRBV5-1 with TRBJ2-2; D remains ambiguous. The V and J ends lost 0 bases and 2 bases respectively, with 8 bases between them. Germline-derived CDR1 and CDR2 are SGHRS and YFSETQ. The CDR3 runs 15 residues.

This clonotype was detected a few times. The V gene is TRBV6-5, the J gene TRBJ2-2, with 10 bases aligning to TRBD2. The germline V gene has CDR1 MNHEY and CDR2 SVGAGI. J was trimmed by 7 bases and V by 2 bases; bases with no gene match: 7. The CDR3 is made up of 16 amino acids. CDR3 protein: CASSYVGTSEGGELFF. For the CDR3, the DNA is TGTGCCAGCAGTTACGTGGGGACTAGCGAAGGCGGGGAGCTGTTTTTT.

The chain uses TRBV12-3 or TRBV12-4 and TRBJ1-6; D might be TRBD1 (6 bases). V was trimmed by 3 bases and J by 12 bases, leaving 15 bases between them. CDR3 length: 14 residues. CDR3 sequence: CASSFWGLVRPLHF. The CDR3 DNA reads as TGTGCCAGCAGTTTCTGGGGGCTGGTTAGACCCCTCCACTTT.

This clonotype occurred a few times. The V call is TRBV7-8, the J call TRBJ2-1; 9 bases fit TRBD1. The germline gives CDR1 SGHVS, CDR2 FQNEAQ. This CDR3 has 15 amino acids. With 4 bases clipped from V and 2 bases from J, the junction kept 3 bases outside the gene matches. Written as DNA, the CDR3 is TGTGCCAGCAGCTGGGGGACAGGGCCCTACAATGAGCAGTTCTTC. Protein: CASSWGTGPYNEQFF.

This clonotype was observed once. V and J are TRBV6-2 or TRBV6-3 and TRBJ2-7; TRBD2 aligns across 14 bases. Germline V gene lookup returns CDR1 MNHEY and CDR2 SVGEGT. With 3 bases clipped from V and 4 bases from J, the junction kept 17 bases outside the gene matches. There are 20 residues in the CDR3. CDR3 bases: TGTGCCAGCAGTTATGCGGTAGGCGGACTGGGACTAGCGGGAGCGTACGAGCAGTACTTC. It translates to CASSYAVGGLGLAGAYEQYF.

This clonotype was counted between two and nine times. The chain is built from TRBV7-3 and TRBJ1-6; tentative D call: TRBD1 (6 bases). This CDR3 is built from 14 residues. Germline assignment: CDR1 SGHTA and CDR2 FQGTGA. V gave up 3 bases and J gave up 4 bases, with 7 bases separating them. Here the CDR3 DNA reads TGTGCCAGCAGCTTGGACAGATATAATTCACCCCTCCACTTT. It is translated as CASSLDRYNSPLHF.

The table lists this clonotype with many counts. This rearrangement joins TRBV12-3 or TRBV12-4 to TRBJ1-1; TRBD1 is a possible D gene (6 bases). The germline V and J ends were trimmed by 2 bases and 4 bases, with 14 bases remaining between them. The CDR3 extends over 15 amino acids. The CDR3 region is CASSLLRRGGTEAFF. The CDR3 DNA follows: TGTGCCAGCAGTTTACTCCGCAGGGGAGGCACTGAAGCTTTCTTT.

The table lists this clonotype with many counts. In nucleotides, the CDR3 is TGTGCCAGCAGCCGGGGACCGGGCACGGAGACCCAGTACTTC. Amino acids: CASSRGPGTETQYF. The chain is built from TRBV7-6 and TRBJ2-5; tentatively, D is TRBD1 or TRBD2 (5 bases each). Germline CDR1 and CDR2: SGHVS and FNYEAQ. The CDR3 contains 14 residues. V shed 5 bases and J shed 5 bases, with 15 bases lying between them.

The V call is TRBV28, the J call TRBJ1-5; possible D gene TRBD1, 5 bases. Trimming took off 5 bases at V and 7 bases at J, with 15 bases between the two ends. CDR1 is MDHEN and CDR2 is SYDVKM in the germline V gene. The CDR3 totals 14 residues. The CDR3 protein is CASSPRPGGQPQHF. In DNA form, the CDR3 reads TGTGCCAGCAGTCCCCGACCGGGGGGGCAGCCCCAGCATTTT.

This clonotype was seen a few times. The chain has TRBV28 and TRBJ2-7, with D hard to call. V lost 6 bases and J lost 1, with 16 bases in between. CDR3 length equals 15 residues. Germline V lookup: CDR1 MDHEN, CDR2 SYDVKM. CDR3 nucleotide sequence: TGTGCCAGCAGATACACCTCGGAGATATCCTACGAGCAGTACTTC. Encoded protein: CASRYTSEISYEQYF.

The chain employs TRBV19 and TRBJ2-1; 9 positions match TRBD2. The CDR3 is 18 amino acids. V lost 2 bases to trimming and J lost 2 bases; unmatched junction nucleotides: 10. Germline CDR1 is LNHDA and CDR2 is SQIVND (reference sequence). CDR3 in amino acids: CASSIYPSSGIAYNEQFF. The DNA of the CDR3 is TGTGCCAGTAGTATATATCCATCTAGCGGGATAGCCTACAATGAGCAGTTCTTC.

The V and J genes are TRBV7-8 and TRBJ2-7; D may be TRBD1 or TRBD2 (5 bases each). Trimming cost V 0 bases and J 7 bases, with 13 bases left between them. CDR3 length: 14 residues. CDR1 and CDR2 (germline): SGHVS, FQNEAQ. The CDR3 here is CASSLAAGWEEQYF. The CDR3 DNA reads as TGTGCCAGCAGCTTAGCAGCAGGGTGGGAGGAGCAGTACTTC.

This clonotype occurred many times. This chain links TRBV28 with TRBJ2-1; 7 bases align to TRBD2. V shed 5 bases and J 3 bases; nucleotides not matched to a gene: 7. The CDR3 length is 15 residues. Germline lookup yields CDR1 MDHEN and CDR2 SYDVKM. CDR3 loop: CASSAGLTIYNEQFF. The CDR3 region has the DNA TGTGCCAGCAGTGCGGGACTAACTATCTACAATGAGCAGTTCTTC.

The rearrangement uses TRBV4-3 and TRBJ2-5; D is possibly TRBD1 (6 bases). Germline values: CDR1 LGHNA, CDR2 YSLEER. The CDR3 loop spans 12 amino acids. V lost 3 bases and J 7 bases, leaving 9 bases between the germline ends. The CDR3 loop reads CASSHLGGTQYF. The CDR3 nucleotides read TGCGCCAGCAGCCACCTAGGGGGGACCCAGTACTTC.